A single sample is the source of the 10 T cell receptor beta chains below, sequenced in a study of shared clonotypes between healthy human individuals. The protocol was immunoSEQ multiplex PCR, while the TCRdb copy is restricted to in-frame clones and leaves out a portion. This table holds 600,000 or so clones, roughly 98% found once. Naivety among CD8 cells was defined by CD45RO negativity and positive CCR7 selection, thereby excluding terminally differentiated effector memory CD45RA+ cells. The sample comprised naive CD8+ T cells sorted from blood. Receptors were obtained from a man aged 25-45 years in good health.

The rearrangement uses TRBV15 and TRBJ2-7; unclear D gene. Germline lookup yields CDR1 LNHNV and CDR2 YYDKDF (reference sequence). The V and J ends lost 8 bases and 4 bases respectively, with 15 bases between them. The CDR3 covers 13 residues. The CDR3 loop reads CATSPATAYEQYF. The CDR3 DNA follows: TGTGCCACCTCACCAGCAACAGCTTACGAGCAGTACTTC.

The CDR3 sequence is CASSLQGGTYEQYF. In DNA, the CDR3 is TGTGCCAGCAGCTTGCAGGGTGGGACTTACGAGCAGTACTTC. The chain recombines TRBV11-2 with TRBJ2-7, with D maybe TRBD2 (6 bases). The V end was cut by 3 bases, the J end by 4 bases, with 13 bases between. The germline V gene has CDR1 SGHAT and CDR2 FQNNGV. CDR3 length: 14 residues.

The chain links TRBV6-4 to TRBJ2-7; D not certain. The length of the CDR3 is 13 residues. The germline CDR1 and CDR2 sequences are MRHNA and SNTAGT. Trimming stripped 6 bases from V and 2 bases from J, with 11 bases between. The CDR3 sequence is CASRSTDPYEQYF. The DNA for the CDR3 is TGTGCCAGCAGAAGTACAGACCCCTACGAGCAGTACTTC.

The gene calls are TRBV5-5 and TRBJ2-3; 12 nucleotides match TRBD2. Trimming removed 3 bases from V and 4 bases from J; junction bases left unmatched: 6. The CDR3 runs to 16 residues. Germline V gives CDR1 SGHKS, CDR2 YYEKEE (reference sequence). In DNA, the CDR3 is TGTGCCAGCAGCTCCCGACTAGCGGGAGTGGCAGATACGCAGTATTTT. It is translated as CASSSRLAGVADTQYF.

The chain combines TRBV4-2 with TRBJ2-7; TRBD2 matches 10 bases. This CDR3 comprises 17 residues. The V gene end was trimmed by 1 base and the J gene end by 4 bases; junction bases not matched to a gene: 10. The germline gives CDR1 LGHNA, CDR2 YNFKEQ. The CDR3 coding sequence is TGTGCCAGCAGCCAAGGGGGAGGGACTAGCGACCTTTACGAGCAGTACTTC. Its protein is CASSQGGGTSDLYEQYF.

The rearrangement joins TRBV9 to TRBJ1-2; 9 bases line up with TRBD1. CDR1 is SGDLS, CDR2 YYNGEE, per germline. Trimming at V came to 3 bases and at J to 7 bases, leaving 13 bases not matched to a gene. The CDR3 loop spans 16 amino acids. The CDR3 region has the DNA TGTGCCAGCAGCGAGGGGGACAGGGAGGTTTTCGTTGGCTACACCTTC. Its protein product is CASSEGDREVFVGYTF.

This chain connects TRBV15 to TRBJ2-2; weak D call: TRBD2 (5 bases). This CDR3 has 14 residues. The germline V and J ends were trimmed by 4 bases and 6 bases, with 12 bases remaining between them. The V gene's germline CDR1 is LNHNV and CDR2 YYDKDF (reference sequence). This CDR3 is CATSIGLEAGELFF. The CDR3 DNA reads TGTGCCACCAGCATCGGCCTGGAGGCCGGGGAGCTGTTTTTT.

This clone was detected only once. This chain uses TRBV5-4 with TRBJ2-7; the match to TRBD1 covers 9 bases. The CDR3 length is 12 residues. Germline CDR1 SGHNT, CDR2 YYREEE (reference sequence). The V segment lost 9 bases and the J segment 3 bases; nucleotides outside the gene matches: 4. As DNA, the CDR3 is TGTGCCACCGGGACAGGGAGCTACGAGCAGTACTTC. This codes for CATGTGSYEQYF.

The rearrangement links TRBV27 to TRBJ2-7; 10 bases match TRBD1. Germline loops: CDR1 MNHEY, CDR2 SMNVEV (reference sequence). This CDR3 has 15 residues. Trimming at V came to 2 bases and at J to 4 bases, leaving 5 bases not matched to a gene. The CDR3 reads CASSLTRTGGYEQYF. The CDR3, as DNA: TGTGCCAGCAGTTTAACCCGGACAGGGGGGTACGAGCAGTACTTC.

The V call is TRBV11-2, the J call TRBJ1-1; D might be TRBD1 (5 bases). Germline V gene lookup returns CDR1 SGHAT and CDR2 FQNNGV. The CDR3 spans 15 residues. The ends were cut back, 4 bases at V and 0 bases at J, with 12 bases in the middle. The CDR3 nucleotides read TGTGCCAGCAGCTCCTCAGGGTTTATGAACACTGAAGCTTTCTTT. Residues: CASSSSGFMNTEAFF.